This T cell receptor beta chain originates from a study of immune cell composition in non-small cell lung cancer. Overall study findings and caveats: Smoking pack-years did not significantly correlate with tumour TCR-beta clonality. Lung adenocarcinomas had lower top 10 clone scores and clonality than squamous tumours.

Frozen unsorted single-cell suspensions supplied the genomic DNA. TCRdb keeps only in-frame clones here, not all; method: immunoSEQ multiplex PCR. The data contain 14,000 or so clones, roughly 80% of them singletons. Germline loops: CDR1 SGHTA, CDR2 FQGTGA. There are 17 residues in the CDR3. The V end lost 5 bases, the J end lost 5 bases, and 22 bases lay between the germline ends. Worth noting for this clone: What it binds is unknown.

Sample: lung tumor tissue. This receptor was obtained from a human donor with non-small cell lung cancer. The chain links TRBV7-3 to TRBJ2-1, with a weak D call TRBD2 (6 bases). The CDR3 DNA follows: TGTGCCAGCAGCCCTGGGGCTAGCGCGCCTCAGCACAATGAGCAGTTCTTC. Amino acid sequence: CASSPGASAPQHNEQFF.